The 5 T cell receptor beta chains given below trace back to one sample, sequenced in a study of monozygotic twins with inflammatory bowel disease. TCRdb re-called the 5' RACE reads and shows each CDR3 protein once, DNA omitted. Recorded for this sample: over 350,000 distinct CDR3 sequences. Sequencing was performed on blood. The receptors here all came from a human donor with ulcerative colitis or Crohn's disease, or a healthy co-twin of an affected twin (not recorded which).

The CDR3 loop is CASSTRTRDRGNTGELFF. The chain combines TRBV21-1 with TRBJ2-2; absent DNA, TCRdb's TRBD1 call cannot be checked. TRBV21-1 is recorded as a pseudogene. This CDR3 contains 18 residues.

V and J are TRBV4-1 and TRBJ1-5; TCRdb calls TRBD1, which cannot be checked without DNA. CDR1 and CDR2 from the germline V gene are MGHRA and YSYEKL. This CDR3 comprises 16 residues. The CDR3 loop reads CASSQWGAENNQPQHF.

The V call is TRBV20-1, the J call TRBJ1-5. The V gene's germline CDR1 is DFQATT and CDR2 SNEGSKA (reference sequence). The CDR3 is 13 residues long. The CDR3 reads CSARADRNQPQHF.

V gene TRBV7-2 combines with J gene TRBJ2-6. CDR1 SGHTA and CDR2 FQGNSA come from the germline V gene. This CDR3 is 16 amino acids long. The CDR3 protein is CASSFDGDSGANVLTF.

This sequence joins TRBV18 and TRBJ2-7. This CDR3 is 15 amino acids long. Germline CDR1 and CDR2: KGHSH and LQKENI. The CDR3 region is CASSPRETDSYEQYF.